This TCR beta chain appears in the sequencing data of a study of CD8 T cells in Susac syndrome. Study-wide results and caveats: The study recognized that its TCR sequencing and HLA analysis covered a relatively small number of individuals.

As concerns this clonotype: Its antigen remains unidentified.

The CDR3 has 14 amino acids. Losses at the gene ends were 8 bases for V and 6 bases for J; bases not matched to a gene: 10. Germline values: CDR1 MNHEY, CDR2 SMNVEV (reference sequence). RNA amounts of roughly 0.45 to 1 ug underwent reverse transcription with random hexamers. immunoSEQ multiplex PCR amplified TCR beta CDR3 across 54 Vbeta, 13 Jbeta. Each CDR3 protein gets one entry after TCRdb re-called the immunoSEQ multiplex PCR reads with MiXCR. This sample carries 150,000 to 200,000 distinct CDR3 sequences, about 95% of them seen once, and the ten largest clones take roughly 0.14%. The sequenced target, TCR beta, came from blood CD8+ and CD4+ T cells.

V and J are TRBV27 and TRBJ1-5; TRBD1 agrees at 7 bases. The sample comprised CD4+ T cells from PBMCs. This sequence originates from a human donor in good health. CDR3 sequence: CASSPDRFGQPQHF. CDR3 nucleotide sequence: TGTGCCAGCTCCCCGGACAGGTTTGGTCAGCCCCAGCATTTT.